This is a list of T cell receptor beta chains from one sample in a study of molecular identifiers for immune sequencing clone quantification. One entry per CDR3 protein results from TCRdb running MiXCR on the PCR reads. The sample holds 400,000 to 600,000 distinct CDR3 sequences, less than 30% seen once. Sequencing used naive CD8+ T cells from blood, with Jurkat cell RNA spiked in. These receptors were collected from a human donor in good health. Some libraries in this study had Jurkat cell RNA spiked in. Each CDR3 is given with its conserved first and last residue. A D gene is named only where the DNA matches it firmly. Rows give clone size only sometimes, using once, few, many, or a class for an expanded clone.

abundance: many; d_gene: TRBD1; j_gene: TRBJ2-7; v_gene: TRBV6-6; CDR3aa: CASHSTGGGYEQYF; CDR3nt: TGTGCCAGCCACTCCACAGGGGGCGGCTACGAGCAGTACTTC
abundance: -; d_gene: TRBD2; j_gene: TRBJ2-1; v_gene: TRBV5-6; CDR3aa: CASSLELAGADGERFF; CDR3nt: TGTGCCAGCAGCTTAGAACTAGCGGGAGCTGATGGTGAGCGGTTCTTC
abundance: -; d_gene: -; j_gene: TRBJ2-3; v_gene: TRBV6-5; CDR3aa: CASSYLAVSTDTQYF; CDR3nt: TGTGCCAGCAGTTACTTAGCGGTTAGCACAGATACGCAGTATTTT
abundance: few; d_gene: TRBD2; j_gene: TRBJ2-1; v_gene: TRBV6-2/TRBV6-3; CDR3aa: CASSTPGLVYNEQFF; CDR3nt: TGTGCCAGCAGCACACCGGGACTAGTCTACAATGAGCAGTTCTTC
abundance: -; d_gene: -; j_gene: TRBJ1-3; v_gene: TRBV2; CDR3aa: CASKPAPDMGNTIYF; CDR3nt: TGTGCCAGCAAACCGGCCCCTGATATGGGAAACACCATATATTTT
abundance: -; d_gene: -; j_gene: TRBJ2-2; v_gene: TRBV11-3; CDR3aa: CASSSSTRGVLAGELFF; CDR3nt: -
abundance: many; d_gene: -; j_gene: TRBJ2-5; v_gene: TRBV4-1; CDR3aa: CASSQDRGSVETQYF; CDR3nt: TGCGCCAGCAGCCAAGACAGAGGCTCGGTGGAGACCCAGTACTTC
abundance: -; d_gene: TRBD1; j_gene: TRBJ2-3; v_gene: TRBV20-1; CDR3aa: CSAFFRQGRGTDTQYF; CDR3nt: TGCAGTGCTTTCTTCCGACAGGGTAGGGGCACAGATACGCAGTATTTT
abundance: many; d_gene: -; j_gene: TRBJ2-7; v_gene: TRBV20-1; CDR3aa: CSARGVPSYEQYF; CDR3nt: TGCAGTGCTAGGGGGGTTCCCTCCTACGAGCAGTACTTC
abundance: few; d_gene: -; j_gene: TRBJ2-7; v_gene: TRBV19; CDR3aa: CASSIRDGPGQYF; CDR3nt: TGTGCCAGTAGTATACGGGACGGGCCTGGGCAGTACTTC
abundance: few; d_gene: TRBD1; j_gene: TRBJ2-7; v_gene: TRBV12-3/TRBV12-4; CDR3aa: CASRPDRVPHLEQYF; CDR3nt: TGTGCCAGCAGACCTGACAGGGTACCCCATTTGGAGCAGTACTTC
abundance: few; d_gene: TRBD2; j_gene: TRBJ2-3; v_gene: TRBV7-6; CDR3aa: CASSLLAGGQTDTQYF; CDR3nt: TGTGCCAGCAGCTTGTTAGCGGGGGGGCAAACAGATACGCAGTATTTT
abundance: -; d_gene: -; j_gene: TRBJ2-3; v_gene: TRBV4-3; CDR3aa: CASSQDGVRADTQYF; CDR3nt: TGCGCCAGCAGCCAAGACGGGGTTAGGGCAGATACGCAGTATTTT
abundance: many; d_gene: TRBD1; j_gene: TRBJ2-7; v_gene: TRBV30; CDR3aa: CAWSPGQGYEQYF; CDR3nt: TGTGCCTGGAGTCCGGGACAGGGTTACGAGCAGTACTTC
abundance: many; d_gene: -; j_gene: TRBJ1-5; v_gene: TRBV21-1; CDR3aa: CASKGDSNQPQHF; CDR3nt: TGTGCCAGCAAGGGAGATAGCAATCAGCCCCAGCATTTT
abundance: few; d_gene: TRBD1; j_gene: TRBJ1-1; v_gene: TRBV4-3; CDR3aa: CASSQDRAGGVGTEAFF; CDR3nt: TGCGCCAGCAGCCAAGATAGGGCAGGGGGCGTGGGCACTGAAGCTTTCTTT
abundance: -; d_gene: -; j_gene: TRBJ2-7; v_gene: TRBV9; CDR3aa: CASSVGGSGYEQYF; CDR3nt: TGTGCCAGCAGCGTAGGAGGGAGCGGGTACGAGCAGTACTTC
abundance: many; d_gene: -; j_gene: TRBJ2-7; v_gene: TRBV5-5; CDR3aa: CASSLAESRLGGEQYF; CDR3nt: TGTGCCAGCAGCTTGGCCGAGTCTAGGCTCGGCGGCGAGCAGTACTTC
abundance: -; d_gene: -; j_gene: TRBJ2-7; v_gene: TRBV20-1; CDR3aa: CSASPQGTYEQYF; CDR3nt: TGCAGTGCCAGCCCCCAGGGAACCTACGAGCAGTACTTC
abundance: many; d_gene: -; j_gene: TRBJ2-3; v_gene: TRBV28; CDR3aa: CASSSSGPNTDTQYF; CDR3nt: TGTGCCAGCAGTTCGTCGGGACCCAACACAGATACGCAGTATTTT
abundance: few; d_gene: -; j_gene: TRBJ2-7; v_gene: TRBV9; CDR3aa: CASSVFGGGYEQYF; CDR3nt: TGTGCCAGCAGCGTCTTTGGAGGGGGCTACGAGCAGTACTTC
abundance: -; d_gene: TRBD2; j_gene: TRBJ2-7; v_gene: TRBV6-2/TRBV6-3; CDR3aa: CASGGGRLDYEQYF; CDR3nt: TGTGCCAGTGGCGGCGGGAGGTTAGACTACGAGCAGTACTTC
abundance: many; d_gene: -; j_gene: TRBJ1-4; v_gene: TRBV2; CDR3aa: CASSAEGTRNEKLFF; CDR3nt: TGTGCCAGCAGTGCCGAAGGGACAAGAAATGAAAAACTGTTTTTT
abundance: many; d_gene: TRBD2; j_gene: TRBJ2-7; v_gene: TRBV5-5; CDR3aa: CASSLPSGYEQYF; CDR3nt: TGTGCCAGCAGCTTGCCTAGCGGCTACGAGCAGTACTTC
abundance: many; d_gene: TRBD1; j_gene: TRBJ1-5; v_gene: TRBV28; CDR3aa: CASSPGTGGGEVAQHF; CDR3nt: TGTGCCAGCAGTCCCGGGACAGGGGGTGGTGAGGTGGCCCAGCATTTT
abundance: -; d_gene: -; j_gene: TRBJ2-5; v_gene: TRBV5-3; CDR3aa: CASSPGELGRETQYF; CDR3nt: TGTGCCAGCAGCCCAGGGGAATTAGGACGAGAGACCCAGTACTTC
abundance: many; d_gene: -; j_gene: TRBJ2-7; v_gene: TRBV6-2/TRBV6-3; CDR3aa: CASSGRGSSYEQYF; CDR3nt: TGTGCCAGCTCGGGTCGGGGGAGCTCCTACGAGCAGTACTTC
abundance: many; d_gene: -; j_gene: TRBJ1-5; v_gene: TRBV28; CDR3aa: CASFTGYPAKGNQPQHF; CDR3nt: TGTGCCAGCTTCACAGGGTATCCGGCGAAGGGCAATCAGCCCCAGCATTTT
abundance: -; d_gene: -; j_gene: TRBJ1-2; v_gene: TRBV19; CDR3aa: CASSISAGPNNGYTF; CDR3nt: TGTGCCAGTAGTATATCCGCGGGACCAAACAATGGCTACACCTTC
abundance: -; d_gene: TRBD1; j_gene: TRBJ1-5; v_gene: TRBV19; CDR3aa: CASIGTEGLQPQHF; CDR3nt: TGTGCCAGTATTGGGACAGAAGGGCTTCAGCCCCAGCATTTT
abundance: few; d_gene: -; j_gene: TRBJ2-3; v_gene: TRBV30; CDR3aa: CAWSGGAGADTQYF; CDR3nt: TGTGCCTGGAGTGGGGGGGCCGGGGCAGATACGCAGTATTTT
abundance: -; d_gene: -; j_gene: TRBJ2-5; v_gene: TRBV2; CDR3aa: CASSDGAGPRETQYF; CDR3nt: TGTGCCAGCAGTGACGGTGCGGGCCCCCGGGAGACCCAGTACTTC
abundance: many; d_gene: -; j_gene: TRBJ2-3; v_gene: TRBV6-6; CDR3aa: CASNHPWGRWADTQYF; CDR3nt: TGTGCCAGCAACCACCCCTGGGGCCGTTGGGCAGATACGCAGTATTTT
abundance: many; d_gene: TRBD1; j_gene: TRBJ2-1; v_gene: TRBV24-1; CDR3aa: CATQGQRPYNEQFF; CDR3nt: TGTGCCACCCAGGGACAGCGACCCTACAATGAGCAGTTCTTC
abundance: -; d_gene: -; j_gene: TRBJ1-1; v_gene: TRBV30; CDR3aa: CAWEQGGNTEAFF; CDR3nt: TGTGCCTGGGAACAGGGCGGGAACACTGAAGCTTTCTTT
abundance: many; d_gene: TRBD2; j_gene: TRBJ2-3; v_gene: TRBV29-1; CDR3aa: CSVPYPGLAGLSTDTQYF; CDR3nt: TGCAGCGTCCCCTACCCGGGACTAGCGGGGCTTAGCACAGATACGCAGTATTTT
abundance: many; d_gene: TRBD1; j_gene: TRBJ1-6; v_gene: TRBV20-1; CDR3aa: CSATTGDPSPLHF; CDR3nt: TGCAGTGCTACAACAGGGGACCCTTCACCCCTCCACTTT
abundance: -; d_gene: -; j_gene: TRBJ2-7; v_gene: TRBV4-2; CDR3aa: CASSQEGAPTYEQYF; CDR3nt: TGTGCCAGCAGCCAAGAGGGGGCACCGACCTACGAGCAGTACTTC
abundance: -; d_gene: -; j_gene: TRBJ1-1; v_gene: TRBV5-8; CDR3aa: CASTYSSSSITNGAFF; CDR3nt: TGTGCCAGCACCTACTCTTCGAGTTCTATAACAAATGGAGCTTTCTTT
abundance: few; d_gene: -; j_gene: TRBJ1-1; v_gene: TRBV2; CDR3aa: CASLGTERLAFF; CDR3nt: TGTGCCAGCCTCGGGACGGAGAGACTCGCTTTCTTT
abundance: few; d_gene: -; j_gene: TRBJ2-7; v_gene: TRBV2; CDR3aa: CASRSGVGSQNEQYF; CDR3nt: TGTGCCAGCAGGTCCGGCGTAGGGAGTCAGAACGAGCAGTACTTC
abundance: -; d_gene: -; j_gene: TRBJ1-1; v_gene: TRBV6-2/TRBV6-3; CDR3aa: CASSTGLGGYTEAFF; CDR3nt: TGTGCCAGCAGTACCGGACTGGGGGGTTACACTGAAGCTTTCTTT
abundance: -; d_gene: -; j_gene: TRBJ2-7; v_gene: TRBV5-6; CDR3aa: CASSSVKYVPYEQYF; CDR3nt: TGTGCCAGCAGCTCCGTAAAATACGTCCCCTACGAGCAGTACTTC
abundance: many; d_gene: -; j_gene: TRBJ2-3; v_gene: TRBV28; CDR3aa: CASSFGRSDTQYF; CDR3nt: TGTGCCAGCAGTTTCGGTAGATCAGATACGCAGTATTTT
abundance: -; d_gene: -; j_gene: TRBJ2-5; v_gene: TRBV20-1; CDR3aa: CSARDYGSLMEPQYF; CDR3nt: TGCAGTGCTAGAGATTACGGGAGTTTGATGGAGCCCCAGTACTTC
abundance: many; d_gene: -; j_gene: TRBJ2-2; v_gene: TRBV9; CDR3aa: CASSVVLGGLGTGELFF; CDR3nt: TGTGCCAGCAGCGTAGTACTAGGAGGGCTCGGCACCGGGGAGCTGTTTTTT